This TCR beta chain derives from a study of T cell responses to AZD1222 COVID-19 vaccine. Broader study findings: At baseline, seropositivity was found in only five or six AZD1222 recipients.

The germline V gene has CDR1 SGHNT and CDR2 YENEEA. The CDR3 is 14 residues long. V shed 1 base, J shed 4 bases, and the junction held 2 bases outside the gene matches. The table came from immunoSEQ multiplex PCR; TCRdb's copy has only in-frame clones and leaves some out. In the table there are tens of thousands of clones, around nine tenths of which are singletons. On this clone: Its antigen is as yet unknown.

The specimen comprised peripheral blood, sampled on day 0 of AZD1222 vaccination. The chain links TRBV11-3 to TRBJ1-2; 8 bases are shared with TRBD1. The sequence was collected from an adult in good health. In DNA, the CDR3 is TGTGCCAGCAGCTTAGGACAGGGGACCTATGGCTACACCTTC. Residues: CASSLGQGTYGYTF.